The present T cell receptor (beta chain) was sequenced within a study of regulatory T cells in long-lasting Graves disease. V lost 3 bases and J lost 3, with 12 bases in between. The CDR3 extends over 15 amino acids. Germline assignment: CDR1 SGDLS and CDR2 YYNGEE. As concerns this clonotype: The antigen is not known.

Study-level findings and limits: Persistent Graves' patients showed less TCR diversity than newly diagnosed ones.

The time point here: newly diagnosed GD, antithyroid drugs for less than 3 months. RNA from PBMCs was the source of the TCR library. Construction of TCR beta libraries relied on iRepertoire HTBI primers and on Arm-PCR targeting CDR3 regions. TCRdb re-analysed the multiplex PCR reads in MiXCR, keeping a single row per CDR3 protein. Of around 480,000 distinct CDR3 sequences detected, about 16% appear once; the ten largest clones hold roughly 25%. This sample also appeared in a second study, on T cells in Graves' hyperthyroidism and ophthalmopathy. As that report states: HTBI primers were used for first-round RT-PCR of the TCR CDR3.

The chain uses TRBV9 and TRBJ2-2; D not resolved. This clonotype was sampled from a woman in her forties or fifties with Graves disease. The starting material was peripheral blood mononuclear cells (PBMCs), obtained at new diagnosis, from a patient treated with antithyroid drugs. The CDR3 DNA is TGTGCCAGCAGCGGTGGTAATCTTGACACCGGGGAGCTGTTTTTT. Its translation: CASSGGNLDTGELFF.